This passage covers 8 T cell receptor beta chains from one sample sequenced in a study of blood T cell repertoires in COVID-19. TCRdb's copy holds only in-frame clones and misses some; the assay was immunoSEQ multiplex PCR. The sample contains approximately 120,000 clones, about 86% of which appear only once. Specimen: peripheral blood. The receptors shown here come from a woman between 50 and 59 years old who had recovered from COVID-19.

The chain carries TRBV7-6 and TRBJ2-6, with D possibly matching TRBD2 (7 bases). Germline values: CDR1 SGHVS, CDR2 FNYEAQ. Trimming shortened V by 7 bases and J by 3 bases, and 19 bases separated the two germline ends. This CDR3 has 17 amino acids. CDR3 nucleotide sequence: TGTGCCAGCACCGAGCAACGCGGGGGCATTGGGGCCAACGTCCTGACTTTC. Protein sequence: CASTEQRGGIGANVLTF.

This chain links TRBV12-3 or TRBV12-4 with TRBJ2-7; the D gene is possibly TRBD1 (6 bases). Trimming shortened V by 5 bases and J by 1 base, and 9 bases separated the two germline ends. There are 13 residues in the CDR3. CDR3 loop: CASSITGSYEQYF. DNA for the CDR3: TGTGCCAGCAGTATTACAGGGTCCTACGAGCAGTACTTC.

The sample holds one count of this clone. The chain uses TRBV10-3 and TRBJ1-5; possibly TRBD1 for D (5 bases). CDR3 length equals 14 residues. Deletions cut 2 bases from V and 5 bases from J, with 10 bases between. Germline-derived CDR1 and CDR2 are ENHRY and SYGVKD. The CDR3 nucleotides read TGTGCCATCAGTGAGGGGGCATGGGATCAGCCCCAGCATTTT. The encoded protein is CAISEGAWDQPQHF.

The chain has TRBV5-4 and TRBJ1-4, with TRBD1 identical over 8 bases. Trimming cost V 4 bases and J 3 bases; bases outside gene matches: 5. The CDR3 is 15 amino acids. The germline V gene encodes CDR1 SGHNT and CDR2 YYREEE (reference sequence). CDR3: CASSVGQGSNEKLFF. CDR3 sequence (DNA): TGTGCCAGCAGCGTAGGACAGGGCTCTAATGAAAAACTGTTTTTT.

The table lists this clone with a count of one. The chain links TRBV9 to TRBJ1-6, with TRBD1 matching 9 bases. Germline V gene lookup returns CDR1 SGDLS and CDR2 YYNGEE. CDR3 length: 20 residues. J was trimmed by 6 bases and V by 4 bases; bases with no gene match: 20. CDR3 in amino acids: CASSPRVGQGISTTNSPLHF. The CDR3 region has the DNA TGTGCCAGCAGCCCCCGGGTAGGACAGGGGATCTCGACAACTAATTCACCCCTCCACTTT.

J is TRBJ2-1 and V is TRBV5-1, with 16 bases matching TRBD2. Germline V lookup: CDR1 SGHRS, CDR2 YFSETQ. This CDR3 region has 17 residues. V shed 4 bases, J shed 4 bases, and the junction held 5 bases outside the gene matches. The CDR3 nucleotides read TGCGCCAGCAGCCCCGGGACTAGCGGGGGGGTATACAATGAGCAGTTCTTC. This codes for CASSPGTSGGVYNEQFF.

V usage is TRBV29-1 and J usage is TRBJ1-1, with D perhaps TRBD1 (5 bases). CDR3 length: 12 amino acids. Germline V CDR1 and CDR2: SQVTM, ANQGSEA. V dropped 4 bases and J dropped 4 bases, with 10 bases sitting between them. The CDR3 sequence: CSVVRGGTEAFF. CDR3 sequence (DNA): TGCAGCGTTGTGAGGGGAGGCACTGAAGCTTTCTTT.

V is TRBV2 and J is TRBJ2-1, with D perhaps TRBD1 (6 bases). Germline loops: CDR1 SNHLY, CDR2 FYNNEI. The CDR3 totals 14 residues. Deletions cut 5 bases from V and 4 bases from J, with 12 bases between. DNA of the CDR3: TGTGCCAGCAGTCGGCAGGACAGTTACAATGAGCAGTTCTTC. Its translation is CASSRQDSYNEQFF.